Here is one TCR beta chain with its context. The sample belongs to a study of blood T cell repertoires in COVID-19. Turning to the study itself: The United States, Italy and Spain provided the acute and convalescent COVID-19 samples. T cells, B-cell-depleted T cells, or PBMCs provided the cDNA or gDNA that served as material.

The CDR3 runs 15 residues. V was clipped by 4 bases and J by 8 bases, with 20 bases between them. The V gene's germline CDR1 is WNHNN and CDR2 SYGVQD (reference sequence). As processed by the authors: Reference gene primer amplification yielded estimated nucleated cell counts. TCRdb keeps only in-frame clones here, not all; method: immunoSEQ multiplex PCR. The V and J calls and clone size are taken from that table; D and trimming were inferred from the DNA. The sample consists of around 230,000 clones, approximately 86% of them appearing once. This chain connects TRBV10-1 to TRBJ1-2; tentatively, D is TRBD1 (6 bases). The sample consisted of peripheral blood. The clonotype comes from a man aged 35-49 years with acute or convalescent COVID-19. The CDR3 coding sequence is TGCGCCAGCAGTGGGGAACGCCAGGGGAGGGGCGGCTACACCTTC. As protein: CASSGERQGRGGYTF.